This T cell receptor (beta chain) was identified during a study of vaccination and CD4 T cells after COVID-19. The overall study: Ranging from 14 to 241, the interval between dose two and post-vaccine sampling had a median of about ten weeks. Control cultures used a CEFX viral epitope pool, an HIV-1 Nef peptide pool, or no peptide.

Treatment of the sample: roughly 10-day PBMC culture with coronavirus spike peptide pools or control peptides (ViraFEST assay). Per well, approximately 2 million PBMCs were cultured in the presence of about 10 IU/ml IL-2 and 10 ug/ml peptide pools. Regarding this clonotype: Antigen specificity is unknown.

The Oncomine TCR Beta short-read assay was applied to DNA of cultured CD4+ T cells. TCRdb processed the PCR reads anew with MiXCR; each CDR3 protein has one entry. The data show about 9,100 distinct CDR3 sequences, with approximately 67% seen just once and 34% held by the top ten. The V end lost 0 bases, the J end lost 4 bases, and 4 bases lay between the germline ends. Germline V gives CDR1 MNHEY, CDR2 SVGAGI. CDR3 length equals 13 residues. J is TRBJ1-5 and V is TRBV6-5, with unresolved D. The sequenced material came from CD4+ T cells from blood, cultured in vitro. The source is a human donor who had recovered from COVID-19. In DNA form, the CDR3 reads TGTGCCAGCAGTTACTCGAGGAATCAGCCCCAGCATTTT. Encoded protein: CASSYSRNQPQHF.